The 26 T cell receptor beta chains below all came from one sample that was sequenced in a study of T cell responses to AZD1222 COVID-19 vaccine. TCRdb's copy holds only in-frame clones and misses some; the assay was immunoSEQ multiplex PCR. The sample carries 100,000 to 150,000 clones, around 87% recorded once. The sample was peripheral blood, taken on day 0 of AZD1222 vaccination. The receptors were gathered from an adult in good health.

The V and J genes are TRBV7-9 and TRBJ2-1, with TRBD2 matching over 13 bases. There are 17 residues in the CDR3. Per the germline V gene, CDR1 is SEHNR and CDR2 is FQNEAQ (reference sequence). V was pared by 4 bases and J by 4 bases, with 7 bases of the junction left unmatched. The CDR3 reads CASSSRLTSGGYNEQFF. CDR3 DNA: TGTGCCAGCAGCTCCCGGTTGACTAGCGGGGGGTACAATGAGCAGTTCTTC.

The J gene is TRBJ2-1, the V gene TRBV9, with 8 bases matching TRBD2. Germline V gene data show CDR1 as SGDLS and CDR2 as YYNGEE. The CDR3 spans 15 residues. V shed 5 bases, J shed 0 bases, and the junction held 4 bases outside the gene matches. The CDR3 here is CASSGSGSSYNEQFF. The CDR3 DNA reads as TGTGCCAGCAGTGGGAGCGGGAGCTCCTACAATGAGCAGTTCTTC.

The gene calls are TRBV5-4 and TRBJ1-1; 7 nucleotides line up with TRBD1. Per the germline V gene, CDR1 is SGHNT and CDR2 is YYREEE (reference sequence). The V gene end was trimmed by 4 bases and the J gene end by 7 bases; junction bases not matched to a gene: 10. The CDR3 is 14 residues long. The CDR3 nucleotides are TGTGCCAGCAGCGCTGGACAGGCCCCGTTTGAAGCTTTCTTT. This sequence encodes CASSAGQAPFEAFF.

The V call is TRBV30, the J call TRBJ2-1, with 7 positions matching TRBD2. The CDR3 runs to 19 residues. The V gene's germline CDR1 is GTSNPN and CDR2 SVGIG (reference sequence). The V segment lost 0 bases and the J segment 8 bases; nucleotides outside the gene matches: 22. CDR3 DNA sequence: TGTGCCTGGAGTGTTATCCCCGGCGTATCTGGCGGGAGTAAGTATGAGCAGTTCTTC. Translated: CAWSVIPGVSGGSKYEQFF.

This clone was observed a few times. This chain joins TRBV7-9 and TRBJ1-1, with a tentative D call TRBD1 (6 bases). CDR3 length: 12 residues. Trimming pared 1 base from V and 11 bases from J, leaving 11 bases between. Germline CDR1 reads SEHNR; CDR2 reads FQNEAQ (reference sequence). CDR3 nucleotides: TGTGCCAGCAGCTTAGAAGGTCAGGGGGCTTTCTTT. It yields the protein CASSLEGQGAFF.

The rearrangement joins TRBV19 to TRBJ2-7; TRBD2 is a possible D gene (6 bases). The germline CDR1 and CDR2 sequences are LNHDA and SQIVND (reference sequence). The CDR3 is made up of 15 amino acids. With 4 bases removed from V and 4 bases from J, the gap between germline ends came to 17 bases. CDR3 protein: CASSNELRDLYEQYF. The DNA for the CDR3 is TGTGCCAGTAGTAACGAGCTCCGGGACTTATACGAGCAGTACTTC.

V gene TRBV11-2 combines with J gene TRBJ2-7; possible D gene TRBD2, 7 bases. Germline loops: CDR1 SGHAT, CDR2 FQNNGV. The length of the CDR3 is 13 residues. V lost 2 bases and J lost 6, with 11 bases in between. Written as DNA, the CDR3 is TGTGCCAGCAGCTTAAGGGGGGGCCCCGAGCAGTACTTC. Translated, it gives CASSLRGGPEQYF.

The chain employs TRBV28 and TRBJ2-1, with D perhaps matching TRBD1 (6 bases). V dropped 3 bases and J dropped 0 bases, with 9 bases sitting between them. Germline V gene data show CDR1 as MDHEN and CDR2 as SYDVKM. This CDR3 is built from 15 residues. CDR3 sequence (DNA): TGTGCCAGCAGTTTTGGGACACCCTCCTACAATGAGCAGTTCTTC. This gives the protein CASSFGTPSYNEQFF.

J is TRBJ1-1 and V is TRBV4-2; a possible D gene is TRBD1 (6 bases). Germline V gives CDR1 LGHNA, CDR2 YNFKEQ. The CDR3 consists of 15 residues. The V and J ends lost 0 bases and 4 bases respectively, with 12 bases between them. For the CDR3, the DNA is TGTGCCAGCAGCCAAGAGGACACAGGGTCCACTGAAGCTTTCTTT. Protein product: CASSQEDTGSTEAFF.

The chain recombines TRBV19 with TRBJ2-2; D remains unclear. This CDR3 has 13 amino acids. CDR1 is LNHDA and CDR2 is SQIVND in the germline V gene (reference sequence). Trimming removed 4 bases from V and 7 bases from J, with 10 bases in between. The CDR3 DNA is TGTGCCAGTAGTACCACCGTGGGCGGGGAGCTGTTTTTT. This gives the protein CASSTTVGGELFF.

The J gene is TRBJ2-1, the V gene TRBV19, with 7 bases identical to TRBD2. Trimming took 0 bases from V and 4 from J; bases not matched to a gene: 12. This CDR3 is built from 18 residues. Germline V gives CDR1 LNHDA, CDR2 SQIVND (reference sequence). The CDR3: CASSIDPPAGAGYNEQFF. In DNA, the CDR3 is TGTGCCAGTAGTATAGACCCCCCGGCGGGAGCGGGATACAATGAGCAGTTCTTC.

The rearrangement links TRBV5-1 to TRBJ2-5, with D perhaps TRBD1 or TRBD2 (5 bases each). This CDR3 contains 15 residues. CDR1 and CDR2 (germline): SGHRS, YFSETQ. Trimming left V 3 bases short and J 2 bases short, with 14 bases between. The CDR3 region is CASSSSGTFQETQYF. In DNA form, the CDR3 reads TGCGCCAGCAGCTCTTCCGGGACGTTTCAAGAGACCCAGTACTTC.

The chain carries TRBV9 and TRBJ2-1; TRBD2 aligns across 14 bases. Germline V CDR1 and CDR2: SGDLS, YYNGEE. This CDR3 is 16 amino acids long. V was pared by 4 bases and J by 3 bases, with 3 bases of the junction left unmatched. The CDR3 sequence: CASSPGLAGVYNEQFF. In DNA, the CDR3 is TGTGCCAGCAGCCCGGGACTAGCGGGGGTCTACAATGAGCAGTTCTTC.

This chain joins TRBV27 and TRBJ1-2; D is uncertain. The germline gives CDR1 MNHEY, CDR2 SMNVEV (reference sequence). V lost 2 bases and J 1 base, leaving 8 bases between the germline ends. The CDR3 totals 14 residues. The CDR3: CASSLSPGNYGYTF. The CDR3 nucleotides read TGTGCCAGCAGTTTAAGTCCCGGTAACTATGGCTACACCTTC.

This clone appeared a single time. The J gene is TRBJ2-5, the V gene TRBV7-2, with 8 bases aligning to TRBD2. The CDR3 covers 17 residues. Per germline, CDR1 SGHTA and CDR2 FQGNSA. V shed 1 base and J 5 bases; nucleotides not matched to a gene: 12. The CDR3 bases are TGTGCCAGCAGCTTAGAATTTGTATCTAGCGGGCGGGAGACCCAGTACTTC. Its translation is CASSLEFVSSGRETQYF.

V and J are TRBV27 and TRBJ2-5; the match to TRBD2 covers 15 bases. This CDR3 has 17 amino acids. Germline V gene lookup returns CDR1 MNHEY and CDR2 SMNVEV (reference sequence). Germline trimming cut 6 bases from V and 7 bases from J; bases unmatched to any gene: 12. CDR3 region: CASRTGTSGRLGGTQYF. The CDR3 DNA is TGTGCCAGCAGAACCGGGACTAGCGGGAGGCTAGGGGGGACCCAGTACTTC.

In DNA form, the CDR3 reads TGCAGTGCTAGTGACAGCCATGCAACTAATGAAAAACTGTTTTTT. It yields the protein CSASDSHATNEKLFF. V usage is TRBV20-1 and J usage is TRBJ1-4; possibly TRBD1 for D (5 bases). V was shortened by 3 bases and J by 0 bases, with 11 bases between the two germline ends. CDR3 length equals 15 residues. Germline V gene sequence: CDR1 DFQATT, CDR2 SNEGSKA (reference sequence).

In its sample, this clone is medium-sized. The rearrangement joins TRBV7-2 to TRBJ1-1; D gene ambiguous. Germline V CDR1 and CDR2: SGHTA, FQGNSA. Between the trimmed V and J ends, which lost 1 base and 4 bases, there was a span of 4 bases. The CDR3 has 12 residues. The CDR3 spells CASSLDSTEAFF. CDR3 in DNA: TGTGCCAGCAGCTTAGACAGCACTGAAGCTTTCTTT.

This clone was observed once. V gene TRBV7-2 combines with J gene TRBJ2-7; unclear D gene. This CDR3 is 13 amino acids long. V was cut by 5 bases and J by 0 bases, with 8 bases left in between. Germline V gene sequence: CDR1 SGHTA, CDR2 FQGNSA. The CDR3 reads CASSKRSSYEQYF. The DNA for the CDR3 is TGTGCCAGCAGCAAACGATCCTCCTACGAGCAGTACTTC.

The rearrangement uses TRBV3-1 (or the pseudogene TRBV3-2) and TRBJ2-7, with 12 positions matching TRBD2. CDR3 length: 15 amino acids. Germline CDR1 reads LGHDT; CDR2 reads YNNKEL (reference sequence). V trimming: 4 bases; J trimming: 6 bases; junction bases outside the gene matches: 7. CDR3 sequence reads: CASSPRTSGIGEQYF. CDR3 sequence (DNA): TGTGCCAGCAGCCCACGGACTAGCGGGATTGGCGAGCAGTACTTC.

The rearrangement joins TRBV5-1 to TRBJ1-2; 8 positions match TRBD1. CDR1 is SGHRS, CDR2 YFSETQ, per germline. CDR3 length: 16 amino acids. With V trimmed by 5 bases and J by 4 bases, 13 bases remained unmatched. Written as DNA, the CDR3 is TGCGCCAGCAGACTATCCGGGACAGGAAGGAGCTATGGCTACACCTTC. It encodes CASRLSGTGRSYGYTF.

V gene TRBV6-6 combines with J gene TRBJ2-1; D ambiguous. The CDR3 contains 15 residues. Germline CDR1 reads MNHNY; CDR2 reads SVGAGI (reference sequence). Trimming removed 2 bases from V and 4 bases from J, with 12 bases in between. CDR3 amino acids: CASSYTRTLYNEQFF. The CDR3 region has the DNA TGTGCCAGCAGTTACACCCGGACGCTATACAATGAGCAGTTCTTC.

V and J are TRBV7-2 and TRBJ1-2; 11 bases agree with TRBD1. The CDR3 runs to 15 residues. Germline CDR1 and CDR2: SGHTA and FQGNSA. J was trimmed by 6 bases and V by 3 bases; bases with no gene match: 6. CDR3 in DNA: TGTGCCAGCAGCTTCCAGGACAGGGGGCTGGATGGCTACACCTTC. Translating it yields CASSFQDRGLDGYTF.

This clone was picked up one time. The J gene is TRBJ2-1, the V gene TRBV5-1; TRBD1 aligns across 7 bases. V lost 0 bases and J lost 6; bases outside the gene matches: 3. CDR1 and CDR2 (germline): SGHRS, YFSETQ. This CDR3 spans 14 amino acids. The CDR3 nucleotides read TGCGCCAGCAGCTTGGACCCAGGGGGCAATGAGCAGTTCTTC. Amino acids: CASSLDPGGNEQFF.

The chain joins TRBV5-6 to TRBJ1-2, with no clear D. This CDR3 region has 12 residues. Trimming removed 2 bases from V and 6 bases from J, with 8 bases in between. Germline V gene sequence: CDR1 SGHDT, CDR2 YYEEEE. The DNA of the CDR3 is TGTGCCAGCAGCTTAGGGTTAGATGGCTACACCTTC. Translating gives CASSLGLDGYTF. Full variable domain (missing parts from reference TRBV5-6 and TRBJ1-2): DAGVTQSPTHLIKTRGQQVTLRCSPKSGHDTVSWYQQALGQGPQFIFQYYEEEERQRGNFPDRFSGHQFPNYSSELNVNALLLGDSALYLCASSLGLDGYTFGSGTRLTVV.

The chain couples TRBV29-1 to TRBJ2-3; TRBD2 agrees at 9 bases. This CDR3 comprises 15 residues. The V segment lost 7 bases and the J segment 0 bases; nucleotides outside the gene matches: 8. In germline, CDR1 is SQVTM, CDR2 ANQGSEA. CDR3 DNA sequence: TGCAGCGCCTCGGCGGCGGGGGGGAGCACAGATACGCAGTATTTT. It translates to CSASAAGGSTDTQYF.